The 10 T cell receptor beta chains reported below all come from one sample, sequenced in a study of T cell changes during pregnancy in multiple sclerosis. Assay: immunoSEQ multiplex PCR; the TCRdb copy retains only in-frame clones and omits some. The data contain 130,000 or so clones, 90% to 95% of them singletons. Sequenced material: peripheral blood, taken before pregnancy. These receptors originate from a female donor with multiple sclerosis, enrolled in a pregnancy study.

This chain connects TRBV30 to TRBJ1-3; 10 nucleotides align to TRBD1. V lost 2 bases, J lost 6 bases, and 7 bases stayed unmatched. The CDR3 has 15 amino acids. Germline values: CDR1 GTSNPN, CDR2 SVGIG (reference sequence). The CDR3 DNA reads TGTGCCTGGAGTTGGGGACAGGGGAGCCTAAACACCATATATTTT. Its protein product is CAWSWGQGSLNTIYF.

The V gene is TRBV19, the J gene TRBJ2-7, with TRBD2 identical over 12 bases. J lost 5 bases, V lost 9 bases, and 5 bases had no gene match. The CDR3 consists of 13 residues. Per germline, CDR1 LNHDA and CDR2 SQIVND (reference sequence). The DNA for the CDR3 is TGTGCCAGCAAACTAGCGGGAGGCAACGAGCAGTACTTC. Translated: CASKLAGGNEQYF.

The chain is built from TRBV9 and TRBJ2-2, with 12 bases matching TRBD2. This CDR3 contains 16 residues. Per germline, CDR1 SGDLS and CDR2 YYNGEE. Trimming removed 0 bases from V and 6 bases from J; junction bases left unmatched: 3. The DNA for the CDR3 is TGTGCCAGCAGCGTAGTCGCTAGCGGGAGGGCCGGGGAGCTGTTTTTT. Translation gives CASSVVASGRAGELFF.

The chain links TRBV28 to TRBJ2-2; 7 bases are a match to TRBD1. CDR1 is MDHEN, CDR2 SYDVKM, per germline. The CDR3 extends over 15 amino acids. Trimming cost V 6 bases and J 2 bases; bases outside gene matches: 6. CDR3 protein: CASSSGTDNTGELFF. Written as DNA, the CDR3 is TGTGCCAGCAGCTCCGGGACAGATAACACCGGGGAGCTGTTTTTT.

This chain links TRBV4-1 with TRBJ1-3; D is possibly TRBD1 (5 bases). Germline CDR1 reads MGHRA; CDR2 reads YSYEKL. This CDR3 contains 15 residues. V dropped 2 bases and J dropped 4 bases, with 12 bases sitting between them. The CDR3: CASSQLGLRGNTIYF. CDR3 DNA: TGCGCCAGCAGCCAACTGGGGCTTAGGGGAAACACCATATATTTT.

CDR3 residues: CASSLGRRGPYEQYF. The CDR3, as DNA: TGTGCCAGCAGCTTAGGGCGTAGGGGGCCGTACGAGCAGTACTTC. The J gene is TRBJ2-7, the V gene TRBV7-8; 7 bases match TRBD1. Unmatched junction bases numbered 7, after V lost 1 base and J lost 4 bases. The CDR3 is 15 residues long. CDR1 and CDR2 from the germline V gene are SGHVS and FQNEAQ.

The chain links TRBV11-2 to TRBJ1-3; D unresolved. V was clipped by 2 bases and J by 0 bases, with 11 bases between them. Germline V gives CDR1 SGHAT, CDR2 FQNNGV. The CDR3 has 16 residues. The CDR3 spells CASSLLAGSSGNTIYF. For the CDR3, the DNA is TGTGCCAGCAGCTTACTGGCAGGATCCTCTGGAAACACCATATATTTT.

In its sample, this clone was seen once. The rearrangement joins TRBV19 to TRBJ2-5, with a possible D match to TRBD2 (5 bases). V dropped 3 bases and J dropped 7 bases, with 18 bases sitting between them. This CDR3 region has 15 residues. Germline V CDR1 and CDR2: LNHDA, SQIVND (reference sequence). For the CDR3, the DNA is TGTGCCAGTAGTATTCGTCCGCCTCCGGCGGGGACCCAGTACTTC. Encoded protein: CASSIRPPPAGTQYF.

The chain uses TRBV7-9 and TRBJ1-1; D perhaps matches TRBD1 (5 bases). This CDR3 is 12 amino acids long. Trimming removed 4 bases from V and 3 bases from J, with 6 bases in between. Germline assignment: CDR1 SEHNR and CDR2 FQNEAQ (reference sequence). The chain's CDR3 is CASSSGYTEAFF. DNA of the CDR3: TGTGCCAGCAGCTCAGGGTACACTGAAGCTTTCTTT.

In DNA, the CDR3 is TGTGCCACCAGCAGAGGACTAGGAGGAGACAATGAGCAGTTCTTC. Translation gives CATSRGLGGDNEQFF. The chain carries TRBV15 and TRBJ2-1, with D maybe TRBD2 (6 bases). CDR3 length equals 15 residues. V lost 1 base and J 5 bases, leaving 12 bases between the germline ends. Germline loops: CDR1 LNHNV, CDR2 YYDKDF (reference sequence).